These 7 T cell receptor beta chains originate from one sample sequenced in a study of T cell changes during pregnancy in multiple sclerosis. TCRdb's table, derived via immunoSEQ multiplex PCR, lists solely in-frame clones and lacks some. The sample carries about 93,000 clones, roughly 91% recorded once. Source: peripheral blood, taken after pregnancy. These receptor sequences come from a female donor in good health, enrolled as a control in a pregnancy study.

V is TRBV7-2 and J is TRBJ1-1, with 8 bases fitting TRBD1. V shed 2 bases, J shed 5 bases, and the junction held 4 bases outside the gene matches. This CDR3 region has 14 residues. In germline, CDR1 is SGHTA, CDR2 FQGNSA. The CDR3 here is CASSLIGQGTEAFF. CDR3 DNA: TGTGCCAGCAGCTTAATCGGACAGGGAACTGAAGCTTTCTTT.

The chain links TRBV7-2 to TRBJ1-1; D is possibly TRBD1 (6 bases). The V and J ends lost 2 bases and 7 bases respectively, with 14 bases between them. Per germline, CDR1 SGHTA and CDR2 FQGNSA. The CDR3 spans 14 residues. DNA of the CDR3: TGTGCCAGCAGCTTACTCGGGGGGCGGCTTGAAGCTTTCTTT. Its protein is CASSLLGGRLEAFF. The full variable domain, with the rest looked up from reference TRBV7-2 and TRBJ1-1, is GAGVSQSPSNKVTEKGKDVELRCDPISGHTALYWYRQSLGQGLEFLIYFQGNSAPDKSGLPSDRFSAERTGGSVSTLTIQRTQQEDSAVYLCASSLLGGRLEAFFGQGTRLTVV.

V is TRBV5-4 and J is TRBJ1-2; maybe TRBD1 (6 bases). The CDR3 has 13 amino acids. Germline V gene data show CDR1 as SGHNT and CDR2 as YYREEE (reference sequence). Between the trimmed V and J ends, which lost 3 bases and 8 bases, there was a span of 14 bases. The DNA of the CDR3 is TGTGCCAGCAGCTGGACAGAGAGGGGAGGCTACACCTTC. Translated: CASSWTERGGYTF.

The V gene is TRBV13, the J gene TRBJ2-7, with 12 bases identical to TRBD2. V lost 2 bases to trimming and J lost 0 bases; unmatched junction nucleotides: 5. CDR3 length equals 17 residues. Germline values: CDR1 PRHDT, CDR2 FYEKMQ (reference sequence). This CDR3 is CASSLSSGGVSSYEQYF. The CDR3 DNA reads as TGTGCCAGCAGCTTATCTAGCGGGGGGGTGAGCTCCTACGAGCAGTACTTC.

This clone has just a few counts. J is TRBJ1-1 and V is TRBV28; a possible D gene is TRBD1 (6 bases). Germline lookup yields CDR1 MDHEN and CDR2 SYDVKM. Trimming pared 4 bases from V and 3 bases from J, leaving 9 bases between. The CDR3 is made up of 13 amino acids. The CDR3 nucleotides are TGTGCCAGCAGTTCGGGACACCACACTGAAGCTTTCTTT. Translated, it gives CASSSGHHTEAFF.

This chain links TRBV10-1 with TRBJ2-7; D gene ambiguous. CDR1 is WNHNN and CDR2 is SYGVQD in the germline V gene (reference sequence). This CDR3 spans 14 amino acids. V dropped 4 bases and J dropped 0 bases, with 10 bases sitting between them. CDR3 loop: CASSGTGASYEQYF. CDR3 DNA: TGCGCCAGCAGTGGTACGGGTGCCTCCTACGAGCAGTACTTC.

The chain combines TRBV9 with TRBJ2-7, with D perhaps matching TRBD2 (5 bases). V was trimmed by 0 bases and J by 2 bases, leaving 12 bases between them. The CDR3 extends over 15 amino acids. The V gene's germline CDR1 is SGDLS and CDR2 YYNGEE. The CDR3 spells CASSVEGGPTYEQYF. CDR3 bases: TGTGCCAGCAGCGTAGAGGGCGGGCCAACCTACGAGCAGTACTTC.